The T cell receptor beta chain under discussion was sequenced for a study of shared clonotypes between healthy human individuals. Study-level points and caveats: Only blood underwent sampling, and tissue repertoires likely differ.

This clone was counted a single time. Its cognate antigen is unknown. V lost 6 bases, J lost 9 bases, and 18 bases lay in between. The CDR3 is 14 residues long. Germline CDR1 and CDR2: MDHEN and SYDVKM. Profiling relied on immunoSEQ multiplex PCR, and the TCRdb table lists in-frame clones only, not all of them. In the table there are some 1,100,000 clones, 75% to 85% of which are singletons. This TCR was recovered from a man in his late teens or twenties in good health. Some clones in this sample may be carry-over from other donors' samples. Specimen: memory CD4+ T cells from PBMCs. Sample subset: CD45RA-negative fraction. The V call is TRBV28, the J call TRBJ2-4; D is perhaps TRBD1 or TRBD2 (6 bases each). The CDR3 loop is CASSPGGAGVIQYF. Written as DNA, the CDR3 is TGTGCCAGCAGCCCCGGGGGCGCAGGGGTCATTCAGTACTTC.